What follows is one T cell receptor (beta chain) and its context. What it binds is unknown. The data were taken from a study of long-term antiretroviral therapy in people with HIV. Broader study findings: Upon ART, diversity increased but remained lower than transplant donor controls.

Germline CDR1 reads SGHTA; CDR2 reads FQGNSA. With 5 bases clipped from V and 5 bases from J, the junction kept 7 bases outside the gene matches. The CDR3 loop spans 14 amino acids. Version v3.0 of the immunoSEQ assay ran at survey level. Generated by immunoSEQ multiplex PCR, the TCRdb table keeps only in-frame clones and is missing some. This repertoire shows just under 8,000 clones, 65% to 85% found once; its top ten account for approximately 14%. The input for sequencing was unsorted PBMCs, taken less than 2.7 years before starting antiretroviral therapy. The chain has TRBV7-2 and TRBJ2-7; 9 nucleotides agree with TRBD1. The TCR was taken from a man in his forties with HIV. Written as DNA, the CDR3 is TGTGCCAGCAGCGTCCGGGACAGGGACCACGAGCAGTACTTC. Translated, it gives CASSVRDRDHEQYF. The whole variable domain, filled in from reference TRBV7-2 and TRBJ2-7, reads GAGVSQSPSNKVTEKGKDVELRCDPISGHTALYWYRQSLGQGLEFLIYFQGNSAPDKSGLPSDRFSAERTGGSVSTLTIQRTQQEDSAVYLCASSVRDRDHEQYFGPGTRLTVT.